This TCR beta chain was retrieved from a study of early T cells in non-severe SARS-CoV-2 infection. Study summary: Sequenced bulk RNA came from whole blood that was unsorted, and chains were unpaired. Study findings and constraints: Anti-spike CD8 responses were favored in VDJdb matching, and private and CD4 specificities were missed.

Unique molecular identifiers were added to individual cDNA molecules. TCRdb itself ran the 5' RACE reads through MiXCR, one entry per CDR3 protein. The sample records tens of thousands of distinct CDR3 sequences, over 4% being singletons. The table lists this clonotype with many counts. The target antigen is unknown. The germline V gene encodes CDR1 SEHNR and CDR2 FQNEAQ (reference sequence). J lost 12 bases, V lost 5 bases, and 13 bases had no gene match. There are 13 residues in the CDR3. Sample: whole blood. The rearrangement links TRBV7-9 to TRBJ2-7; TRBD1 matches 7 bases. The sequence came from an adult who was a healthcare worker with PCR-confirmed SARS-CoV-2 infection or an uninfected control (not recorded which). CDR3 DNA: TGTGCCAGCAGCCCCGATGGTGACAGGGAGACGTACTTC. Translated, it gives CASSPDGDRETYF.